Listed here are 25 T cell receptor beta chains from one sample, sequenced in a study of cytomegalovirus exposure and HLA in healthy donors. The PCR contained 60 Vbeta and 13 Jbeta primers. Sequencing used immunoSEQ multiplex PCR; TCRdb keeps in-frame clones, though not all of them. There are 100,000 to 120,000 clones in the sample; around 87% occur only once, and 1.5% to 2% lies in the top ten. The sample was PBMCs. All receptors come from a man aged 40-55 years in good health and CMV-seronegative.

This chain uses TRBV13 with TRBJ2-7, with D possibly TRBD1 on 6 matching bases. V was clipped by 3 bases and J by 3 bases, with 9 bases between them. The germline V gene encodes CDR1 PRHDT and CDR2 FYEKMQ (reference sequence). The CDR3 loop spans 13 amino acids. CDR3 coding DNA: TGTGCCAGCAGCTTGAGGGGGAACTACGAGCAGTACTTC. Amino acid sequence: CASSLRGNYEQYF.

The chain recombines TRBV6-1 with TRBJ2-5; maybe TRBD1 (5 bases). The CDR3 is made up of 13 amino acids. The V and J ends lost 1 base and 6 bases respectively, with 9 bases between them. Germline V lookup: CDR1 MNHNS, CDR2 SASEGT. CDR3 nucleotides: TGTGCCAGCAGTGAAGAAGGGGCGAAGACCCAGTACTTC. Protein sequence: CASSEEGAKTQYF.

In nucleotides, the CDR3 is TGTGCCAGCAGCCCAGCGGGCCAGTCCGTTAATGAGCAGTTCTTC. This encodes CASSPAGQSVNEQFF. The chain links TRBV7-6 to TRBJ2-1; D may be TRBD2 (6 bases). Trimming left V 5 bases short and J 7 bases short, with 18 bases between. Germline CDR1 reads SGHVS; CDR2 reads FNYEAQ. The CDR3 consists of 15 residues. The whole variable domain, filled in from reference TRBV7-6 and TRBJ2-1, reads GAGVSQSPRYKVTKRGQDVALRCDPISGHVSLYWYRQALGQGPEFLTYFNYEAQQDKSGLPNDRFSAERPEGSISTLTIQRTEQRDSAMYRCASSPAGQSVNEQFFGPGTRLTVL.

The CDR3 loop is CASSLGDREDSEQYF. The CDR3 region has the DNA TGTGCCAGTAGTCTCGGGGACAGGGAAGATAGCGAGCAGTACTTC. The V gene is TRBV19, the J gene TRBJ2-7, with TRBD1 matching 9 bases. CDR3 length equals 15 residues. Germline values: CDR1 LNHDA, CDR2 SQIVND (reference sequence). The trim removed 5 bases at V and 6 bases at J, leaving 11 bases unmatched.

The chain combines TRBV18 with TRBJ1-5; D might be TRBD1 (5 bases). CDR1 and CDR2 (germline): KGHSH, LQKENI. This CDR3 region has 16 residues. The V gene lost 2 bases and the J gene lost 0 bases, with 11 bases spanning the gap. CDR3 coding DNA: TGTGCCAGCTCACCAGCTGGGGACTTTAGCAATCAGCCCCAGCATTTT. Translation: CASSPAGDFSNQPQHF.

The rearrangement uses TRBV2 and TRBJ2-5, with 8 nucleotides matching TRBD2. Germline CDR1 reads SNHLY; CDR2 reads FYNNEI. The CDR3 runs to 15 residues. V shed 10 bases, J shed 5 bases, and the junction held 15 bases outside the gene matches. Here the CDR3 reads CATSGEAGGRETQYF. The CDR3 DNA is TGTGCCACGTCCGGGGAGGCGGGGGGCCGGGAGACCCAGTACTTC.

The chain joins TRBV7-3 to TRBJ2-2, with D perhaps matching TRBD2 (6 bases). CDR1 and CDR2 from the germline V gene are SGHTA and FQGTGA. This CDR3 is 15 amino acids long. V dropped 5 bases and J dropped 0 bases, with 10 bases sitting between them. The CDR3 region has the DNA TGTGCCAGCAGCCCCGGGACTCCGAACACCGGGGAGCTGTTTTTT. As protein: CASSPGTPNTGELFF.

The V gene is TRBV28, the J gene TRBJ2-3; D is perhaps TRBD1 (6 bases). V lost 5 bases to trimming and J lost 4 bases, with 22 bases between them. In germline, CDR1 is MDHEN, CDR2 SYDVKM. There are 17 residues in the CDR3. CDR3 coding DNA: TGTGCCAGCAGTCCAACGTGGGCAGGGGCGGAGGCAGATACGCAGTATTTT. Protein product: CASSPTWAGAEADTQYF.

CDR3 bases: TGTGCCAGCGCTTGGGACAGCAGCTCTGGGGCCAACGTCCTGACTTTC. Residues: CASAWDSSSGANVLTF. The chain carries TRBV28 and TRBJ2-6, with 7 positions matching TRBD1. CDR1 is MDHEN and CDR2 is SYDVKM in the germline V gene. After removal of 8 bases from V and 0 bases from J, the junction contained 7 bases not matched to a gene. This CDR3 has 16 amino acids.

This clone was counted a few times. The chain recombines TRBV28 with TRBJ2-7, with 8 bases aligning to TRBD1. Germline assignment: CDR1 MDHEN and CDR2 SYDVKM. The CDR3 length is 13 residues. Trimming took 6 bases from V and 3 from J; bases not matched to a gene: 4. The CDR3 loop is CASRDRAIYEQYF. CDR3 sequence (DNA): TGTGCCAGCAGGGACAGGGCGATCTACGAGCAGTACTTC. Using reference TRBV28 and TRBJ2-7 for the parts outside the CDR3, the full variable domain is DVKVTQSSRYLVKRTGEKVFLECVQDMDHENMFWYRQDPGLGLRLIYFSYDVKMKEKGDIPEGYSVSREKKERFSLILESASTNQTSMYLCASRDRAIYEQYFGPGTRLTVT.

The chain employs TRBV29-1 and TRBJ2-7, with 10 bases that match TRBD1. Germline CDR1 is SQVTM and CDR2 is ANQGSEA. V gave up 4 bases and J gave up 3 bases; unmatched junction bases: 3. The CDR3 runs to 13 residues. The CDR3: CSVGGQGDYEQYF. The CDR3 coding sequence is TGCAGCGTTGGAGGACAGGGGGACTACGAGCAGTACTTC.

CDR3: CASSEAQGRGTF. CDR3 nucleotides: TGTGCCAGCAGTGAAGCGCAGGGCAGGGGGACCTTC. This chain connects TRBV6-1 to TRBJ1-2, with 7 positions matching TRBD1. Germline assignment: CDR1 MNHNS and CDR2 SASEGT. The CDR3 has 12 residues. Trimming took 0 bases from V and 14 from J; bases not matched to a gene: 6.

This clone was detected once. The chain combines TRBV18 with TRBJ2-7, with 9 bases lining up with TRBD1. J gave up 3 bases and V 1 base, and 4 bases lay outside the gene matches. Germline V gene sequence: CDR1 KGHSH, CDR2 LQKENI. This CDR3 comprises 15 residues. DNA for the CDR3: TGTGCCAGCTCACCACAAGGGACAGGGCACTACGAGCAGTACTTC. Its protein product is CASSPQGTGHYEQYF.

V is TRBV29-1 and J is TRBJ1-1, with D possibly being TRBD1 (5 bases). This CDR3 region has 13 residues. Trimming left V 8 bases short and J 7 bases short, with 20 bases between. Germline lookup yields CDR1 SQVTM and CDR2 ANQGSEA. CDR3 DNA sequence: TGCAGCTCCCAGGTGGGGCCCAAGGGTGAAGCTTTCTTT. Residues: CSSQVGPKGEAFF.

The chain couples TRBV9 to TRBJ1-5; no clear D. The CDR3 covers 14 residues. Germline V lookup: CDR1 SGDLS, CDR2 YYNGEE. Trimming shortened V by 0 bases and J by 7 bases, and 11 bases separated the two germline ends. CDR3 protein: CASSVGQSGQPQHF. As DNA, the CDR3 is TGTGCCAGCAGCGTAGGACAATCGGGGCAGCCCCAGCATTTT.

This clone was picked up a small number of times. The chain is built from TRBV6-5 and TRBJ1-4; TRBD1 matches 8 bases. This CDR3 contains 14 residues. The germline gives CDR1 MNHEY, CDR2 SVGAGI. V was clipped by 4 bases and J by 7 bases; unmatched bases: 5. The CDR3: CASSSDRVGEKLFF. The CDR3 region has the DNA TGTGCCAGCAGTTCGGACAGGGTGGGTGAAAAACTGTTTTTT.

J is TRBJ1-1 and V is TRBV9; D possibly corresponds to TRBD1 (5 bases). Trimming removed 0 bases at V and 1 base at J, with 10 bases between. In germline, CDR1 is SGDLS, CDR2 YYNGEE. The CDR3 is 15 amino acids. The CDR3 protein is CASSVAGGGNTEAFF. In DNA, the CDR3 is TGTGCCAGCAGCGTAGCTGGGGGAGGGAACACTGAAGCTTTCTTT.

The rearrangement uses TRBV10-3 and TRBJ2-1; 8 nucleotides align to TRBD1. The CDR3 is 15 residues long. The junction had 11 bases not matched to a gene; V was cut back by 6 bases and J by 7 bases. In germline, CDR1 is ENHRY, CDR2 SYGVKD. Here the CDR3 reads CAIRLDRDFANEQFF. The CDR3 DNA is TGTGCCATCAGGCTGGACAGGGATTTTGCAAATGAGCAGTTCTTC.

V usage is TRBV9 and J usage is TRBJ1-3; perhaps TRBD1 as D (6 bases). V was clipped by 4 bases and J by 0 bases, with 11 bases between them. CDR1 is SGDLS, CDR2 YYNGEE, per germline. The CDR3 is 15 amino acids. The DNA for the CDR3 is TGTGCCAGCAGCCGACAGGCCCTCTCTGGAAACACCATATATTTT. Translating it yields CASSRQALSGNTIYF.

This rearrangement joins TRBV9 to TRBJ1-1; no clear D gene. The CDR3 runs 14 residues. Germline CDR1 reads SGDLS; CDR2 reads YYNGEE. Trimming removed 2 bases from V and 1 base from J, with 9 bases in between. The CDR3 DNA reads TGTGCCAGCAGCGTGTCCCCATGGAACACTGAAGCTTTCTTT. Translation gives CASSVSPWNTEAFF.

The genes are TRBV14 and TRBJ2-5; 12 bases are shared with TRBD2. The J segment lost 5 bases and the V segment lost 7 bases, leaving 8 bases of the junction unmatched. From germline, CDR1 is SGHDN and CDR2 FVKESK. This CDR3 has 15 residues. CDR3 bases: TGTGCCAGCAACCGGCTAGCGGGGGGGATGGAGACCCAGTACTTC. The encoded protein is CASNRLAGGMETQYF.

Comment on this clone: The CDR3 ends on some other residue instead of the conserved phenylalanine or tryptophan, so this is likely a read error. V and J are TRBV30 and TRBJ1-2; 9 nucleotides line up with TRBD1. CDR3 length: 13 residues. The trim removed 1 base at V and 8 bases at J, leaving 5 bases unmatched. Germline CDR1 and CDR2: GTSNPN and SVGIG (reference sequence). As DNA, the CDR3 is TGTGCCTGGAGTGAGACAGGGGGGTTCGGCTACACCGTC. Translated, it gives CAWSETGGFGYTV.

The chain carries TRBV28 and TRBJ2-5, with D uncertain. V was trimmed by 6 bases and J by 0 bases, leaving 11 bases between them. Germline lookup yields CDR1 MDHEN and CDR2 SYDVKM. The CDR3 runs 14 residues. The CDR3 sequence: CASRINRDQETQYF. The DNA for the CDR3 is TGTGCCAGCAGGATCAACCGAGACCAAGAGACCCAGTACTTC.

The DNA of the CDR3 is TGTGCCAGCAGATTTATATATCGGACAGGGCGAGATTCACCCCTCCACTTT. This gives the protein CASRFIYRTGRDSPLHF. This sequence joins TRBV27 and TRBJ1-6, with 8 positions matching TRBD1. Germline CDR1 reads MNHEY; CDR2 reads SMNVEV (reference sequence). There are 17 residues in the CDR3. V was clipped by 6 bases and J by 8 bases; unmatched bases: 15.

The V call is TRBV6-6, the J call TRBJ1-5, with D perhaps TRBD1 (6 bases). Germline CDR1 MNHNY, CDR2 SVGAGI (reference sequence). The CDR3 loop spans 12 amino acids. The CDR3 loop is CASHRDNQPQHF. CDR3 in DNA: TGTGCTAGCCACAGGGATAATCAGCCCCAGCATTTT.